One and the same sample provided the 30 T cell receptor beta chains below, sequenced in a study of OX40 agonist ivuxolimab in advanced cancers. The table came from immunoSEQ multiplex PCR; TCRdb's copy has only in-frame clones and leaves some out. In the table there are 15,000 to 20,000 clones, roughly 84% of which are singletons. The specimen was CD4+ or CD8+ T cells sorted from blood, collected in a trial of the OX40 agonist ivuxolimab. These receptors originate from an adult with an advanced solid tumor such as melanoma, head and neck, liver or kidney cancer.

J is TRBJ2-3 and V is TRBV7-2, with TRBD2 identical over 10 bases. J gave up 2 bases and V 5 bases, and 7 bases lay outside the gene matches. Germline V CDR1 and CDR2: SGHTA, FQGNSA. The CDR3 loop spans 16 amino acids. The CDR3 bases are TGTGCCAGCAGCACCGCTAGCGGGGGCTTCACAGATACGCAGTATTTT. Translation gives CASSTASGGFTDTQYF.

In the case of this clone: The junction shows a germline mismatch at one end, possibly a read error. V gene TRBV7-9 combines with J gene TRBJ2-3; D tentatively fits TRBD1 or TRBD2 (5 bases each). The germline V gene encodes CDR1 SEHNR and CDR2 FQNEAQ (reference sequence). The CDR3 loop spans 18 amino acids. This chain's CDR3 is CASSVALTTGPSTDTQYF. CDR3 DNA: TGTGCCAGCAGCGTAGCGCTGACCACGGGACCCTCCACAGATACGCAGTATTTT.

The chain couples TRBV27 to TRBJ1-2, with D hard to call. V was shortened by 2 bases and J by 2 bases, with 6 bases between the two germline ends. Germline assignment: CDR1 MNHEY and CDR2 SMNVEV (reference sequence). This CDR3 region has 13 residues. CDR3: CASSLRQNYGYTF. The CDR3 DNA follows: TGTGCCAGCAGTTTACGGCAGAACTATGGCTACACCTTC.

This clone was recorded only once. This chain connects TRBV7-3 to TRBJ2-2; the match to TRBD2 covers 11 bases. Germline CDR1 reads SGHTA; CDR2 reads FQGTGA. This CDR3 is built from 17 residues. Losses at the gene ends were 5 bases for V and 2 bases for J; bases not matched to a gene: 7. In nucleotides, the CDR3 is TGTGCCAGCAGCCCGCCGGGACTAGCGGATAACACCGGGGAGCTGTTTTTT. Its protein product is CASSPPGLADNTGELFF.

The chain uses TRBV29-1 and TRBJ2-5, with D perhaps TRBD1 (5 bases). The CDR3 totals 12 residues. CDR1 is SQVTM and CDR2 is ANQGSEA in the germline V gene. Trimming cost V 2 bases and J 5 bases, with 9 bases left between them. CDR3 amino acids: CSVERQTETQYF. DNA for the CDR3: TGCAGCGTTGAAAGACAGACGGAGACCCAGTACTTC.

This chain joins TRBV28 and TRBJ2-3; D is ambiguous. The ends were cut back, 3 bases at V and 4 bases at J, with 8 bases in the middle. This CDR3 is built from 13 residues. CDR1 is MDHEN, CDR2 SYDVKM, per germline. The CDR3 DNA reads TGTGCCAGCAGTTTGCCAATTCCAGATACGCAGTATTTT. Its protein is CASSLPIPDTQYF.

The chain uses TRBV6-5 and TRBJ2-4; perhaps TRBD1 as D (6 bases). The CDR3 totals 15 residues. The V end was cut by 2 bases, the J end by 9 bases, with 17 bases between. Germline V CDR1 and CDR2: MNHEY, SVGAGI. CDR3 residues: CASSYGRQGTAIQYF. CDR3 nucleotides: TGTGCCAGCAGTTACGGTCGGCAGGGGACCGCCATTCAGTACTTC.

The chain links TRBV28 to TRBJ1-1; D is unclear. V was clipped by 3 bases and J by 4 bases, with 12 bases between them. Looked up from germline, CDR1 is MDHEN and CDR2 is SYDVKM. This CDR3 has 14 residues. The CDR3 bases are TGTGCCAGCAGTTTCGCCCTCCGGGGCACTGAAGCTTTCTTT. Amino acid sequence: CASSFALRGTEAFF.

This chain uses TRBV27 with TRBJ1-6; D unresolved. The CDR3 runs 13 residues. V was cut by 7 bases and J by 10 bases, with 14 bases left in between. Germline CDR1 MNHEY, CDR2 SMNVEV (reference sequence). DNA of the CDR3: TGTGCCAGCATGTTCCGGGTAGGCTCACCCCTCCACTTT. Protein: CASMFRVGSPLHF.

This clone was detected only once. The V call is TRBV5-4, the J call TRBJ1-2, with no clear D. The CDR3 totals 11 residues. V was trimmed by 4 bases and J by 7 bases, leaving 8 bases between them. Germline V gene data show CDR1 as SGHNT and CDR2 as YYREEE (reference sequence). CDR3 residues: CASSRQGGYTF. CDR3 nucleotides: TGTGCCAGCAGCCGACAAGGTGGCTACACCTTC.

Regarding this clone: The sample holds other DNA sequences that translate to the same CDR3. This chain uses TRBV9 with TRBJ2-7; the match to TRBD1 covers 9 bases. Per the germline V gene, CDR1 is SGDLS and CDR2 is YYNGEE. CDR3 size: 13 residues. V lost 4 bases, J lost 4 bases, and 3 bases stayed unmatched. The CDR3 DNA reads TGTGCCAGCAGCCCACAGGGGGCGTACGAGCAGTACTTC. As protein: CASSPQGAYEQYF. The complete variable domain, with remaining parts taken from reference TRBV9 and TRBJ2-7, reads DSGVTQTPKHLITATGQRVTLRCSPRSGDLSVYWYQQSLDQGLQFLIQYYNGEERAKGNILERFSAQQFPDLHSELNLSSLELGDSALYFCASSPQGAYEQYFGPGTRLTVT.

The chain recombines TRBV6-5 with TRBJ1-6; 7 bases align to TRBD1. This CDR3 comprises 14 residues. Germline V gene sequence: CDR1 MNHEY, CDR2 SVGAGI. J lost 5 bases, V lost 6 bases, and 4 bases had no gene match. This CDR3 is CASRKQGNNSPLHF. The DNA for the CDR3 is TGTGCCAGCAGGAAACAGGGGAATAATTCACCCCTCCACTTT.

The V call is TRBV6-5, the J call TRBJ2-1; weak D call: TRBD1 (6 bases). The CDR3 runs 15 residues. The germline V gene has CDR1 MNHEY and CDR2 SVGAGI. The V and J ends lost 0 bases and 4 bases respectively, with 10 bases between them. In nucleotides, the CDR3 is TGTGCCAGCAGTTACTCGCGGCAGGGGTACAATGAGCAGTTCTTC. It encodes CASSYSRQGYNEQFF.

The chain is built from TRBV20-1 and TRBJ2-3; no firm D call. The CDR3 extends over 11 amino acids. Germline CDR1 reads DFQATT; CDR2 reads SNEGSKA (reference sequence). Trimming took 6 bases from V and 5 from J, leaving 9 bases between them. The CDR3 spells CSASGGDTQYF. The CDR3 region has the DNA TGCAGTGCCTCCGGCGGAGATACGCAGTATTTT.

V is TRBV2 and J is TRBJ2-7, with D tentatively TRBD1 or TRBD2 (5 bases each). Between the trimmed V and J ends, which lost 11 bases and 3 bases, there was a span of 11 bases. Germline values: CDR1 SNHLY, CDR2 FYNNEI. The CDR3 extends over 11 amino acids. The CDR3 sequence: CAVRDRYEQYF. CDR3 nucleotides: TGTGCCGTCCGGGACCGCTACGAGCAGTACTTC.

This chain links TRBV4-3 with TRBJ2-2; unclear D gene. CDR1 is LGHNA, CDR2 YSLEER, per germline. The CDR3 has 14 amino acids. Trimming left V 0 bases short and J 4 bases short, with 6 bases between. Written as DNA, the CDR3 is TGCGCCAGCAGCCAAGAACAAGTCACCGGGGAGCTGTTTTTT. Amino acid sequence: CASSQEQVTGELFF.

The chain combines TRBV21-1 with TRBJ2-6; the D call of TRBD1 is as the table states it, not checked on the DNA. TRBV21-1 is noted as a pseudogene. This CDR3 has 17 residues. The DNA for the CDR3 is TGTGCCAGCAGCAAAGGGGCCCAGTCCTCTGGGGCCAACGTCCTGACTTTC. It codes for CASSKGAQSSGANVLTF.

The chain uses TRBV29-1 and TRBJ2-5, with D maybe TRBD2 (7 bases). This CDR3 has 13 amino acids. Per germline, CDR1 SQVTM and CDR2 ANQGSEA. The V end lost 7 bases, the J end lost 5 bases, and 17 bases lay between the germline ends. CDR3 bases: TGCAGCGGTCTCGGGGGGCGAGGTGAGACCCAGTACTTC. This encodes CSGLGGRGETQYF.

This chain uses TRBV4-3 with TRBJ2-2, with unresolved D. The CDR3 spans 16 residues. V shed 0 bases and J shed 0 bases, with 8 bases lying between them. The germline CDR1 and CDR2 sequences are LGHNA and YSLEER. CDR3 DNA sequence: TGCGCCAGCAGCCAAGATCCCCCCACGAACACCGGGGAGCTGTTTTTT. This codes for CASSQDPPTNTGELFF.

The CDR3 is CASSLTPDRMDTGELFF. CDR3 coding DNA: TGCGCCAGCAGCTTAACCCCAGACCGGATGGACACCGGGGAGCTGTTTTTT. The V call is TRBV5-1, the J call TRBJ2-2; the D is unclear. Trimming shortened V by 2 bases and J by 3 bases, and 17 bases separated the two germline ends. The CDR3 has 17 amino acids. Germline V gives CDR1 SGHRS, CDR2 YFSETQ.

This clone has a handful of counts. The rearrangement links TRBV5-1 to TRBJ2-5, with a possible D match to TRBD2 (5 bases). Germline V CDR1 and CDR2: SGHRS, YFSETQ. Trimming shortened V by 0 bases and J by 5 bases, and 8 bases separated the two germline ends. The CDR3 covers 13 residues. The CDR3 DNA follows: TGCGCCAGCAGCTTGGGACTAATCGAGACCCAGTACTTC. Translation gives CASSLGLIETQYF.

The genes are TRBV2 and TRBJ2-1; D remains unclear. Trimming pared 6 bases from V and 0 bases from J, leaving 12 bases between. CDR1 and CDR2 (germline): SNHLY, FYNNEI. The CDR3 extends over 15 amino acids. In nucleotides, the CDR3 is TGTGCCAGCAGAGAGTACTGGAGCTCCTACAATGAGCAGTTCTTC. Translation gives CASREYWSSYNEQFF.

V and J are TRBV13 and TRBJ2-1; tentatively, D is TRBD1 (6 bases). Germline V gene lookup returns CDR1 PRHDT and CDR2 FYEKMQ (reference sequence). Trimming cost V 5 bases and J 4 bases, with 12 bases left between them. This CDR3 has 14 residues. The CDR3 protein is CASSQGQIYNEQFF. In DNA form, the CDR3 reads TGTGCCAGCAGCCAAGGACAGATTTACAATGAGCAGTTCTTC.

This chain connects TRBV30 to TRBJ2-5, with D possibly matching TRBD1 (6 bases). This CDR3 contains 15 residues. V lost 3 bases and J 5 bases, leaving 19 bases between the germline ends. Germline CDR1 reads GTSNPN; CDR2 reads SVGIG (reference sequence). CDR3 in amino acids: CAWSDTGLGRETQYF. The CDR3 DNA reads TGTGCCTGGAGCGATACAGGGCTGGGTCGGGAGACCCAGTACTTC.

This clone came up once. The V gene is TRBV4-2, the J gene TRBJ2-5, with D unresolved. Germline values: CDR1 LGHNA, CDR2 YNFKEQ. CDR3 length: 11 residues. Trimming took off 5 bases at V and 5 bases at J, with 6 bases between the two ends. As DNA, the CDR3 is TGTGCCAGCAGCATAGGGGAGACCCAGTACTTC. Translated: CASSIGETQYF.

This clone has a handful of counts. The chain couples TRBV2 to TRBJ1-2, with 9 bases aligning to TRBD1. The CDR3 is 14 amino acids. J was trimmed by 5 bases and V by 8 bases; bases with no gene match: 9. Per germline, CDR1 SNHLY and CDR2 FYNNEI. The CDR3 loop reads CASGGTGWNYGYTF. CDR3 nucleotide sequence: TGTGCCAGCGGGGGGACAGGGTGGAATTATGGCTACACCTTC.

V usage is TRBV4-2 and J usage is TRBJ2-1; possible D gene TRBD2, 5 bases. The V gene lost 6 bases and the J gene lost 6 bases, with 12 bases spanning the gap. Germline lookup yields CDR1 LGHNA and CDR2 YNFKEQ. The CDR3 has 13 amino acids. The CDR3 DNA follows: TGTGCCAGCAGAGACGACTACCTCAATGAGCAGTTCTTC. Translated: CASRDDYLNEQFF.

J is TRBJ1-1 and V is TRBV18; no clear D gene. V was trimmed by 6 bases and J by 1 base, leaving 12 bases between them. Germline values: CDR1 KGHSH, CDR2 LQKENI. The CDR3 sequence is 14 residues long. CDR3 nucleotide sequence: TGTGCCAGCTCGGGTAGGACCGGGAACACTGAAGCTTTCTTT. Protein sequence: CASSGRTGNTEAFF. The variable domain in full, with the rest retrieved from reference TRBV18 and TRBJ1-1, is NAGVMQNPRHLVRRRGQEARLRCSPMKGHSHVYWYRQLPEEGLKFMVYLQKENIIDESGMPKERFSAEFPKEGPSILRIQQVVRGDSAAYFCASSGRTGNTEAFFGQGTRLTVV.

This chain joins TRBV18 and TRBJ1-1; tentative D call: TRBD1 (5 bases). The CDR3 covers 14 residues. Germline-derived CDR1 and CDR2 are KGHSH and LQKENI. Trimming left V 2 bases short and J 6 bases short, with 13 bases between. The CDR3 DNA follows: TGTGCCAGCTCACCAAGTCAAGGGGCCTCTGAAGCTTTCTTT. It specifies CASSPSQGASEAFF.

This clone occurred once. The rearrangement uses TRBV7-3 and TRBJ2-6; D is uncertain. The CDR3 loop spans 14 amino acids. Trimming left V 5 bases short and J 0 bases short, with 5 bases between. Germline-derived CDR1 and CDR2 are SGHTA and FQGTGA. The CDR3 reads CASSPISGANVLTF. The CDR3, as DNA: TGTGCCAGCAGCCCTATCTCTGGGGCCAACGTCCTGACTTTC.